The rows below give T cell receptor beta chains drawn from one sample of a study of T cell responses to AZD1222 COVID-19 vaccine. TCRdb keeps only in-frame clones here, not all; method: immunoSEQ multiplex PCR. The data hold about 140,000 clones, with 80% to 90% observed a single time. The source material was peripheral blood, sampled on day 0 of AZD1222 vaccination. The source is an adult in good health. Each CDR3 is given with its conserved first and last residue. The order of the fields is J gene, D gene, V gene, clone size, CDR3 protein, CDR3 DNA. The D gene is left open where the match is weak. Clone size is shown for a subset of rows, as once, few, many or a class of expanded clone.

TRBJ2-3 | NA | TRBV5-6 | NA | CASSLTTESSTDTQYF | TGTGCCAGCAGCTTGACCACAGAGTCTAGCACAGATACGCAGTATTTT
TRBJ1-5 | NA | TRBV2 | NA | CASSGGSNQPQHF | TGTGCCAGCAGTGGGGGTAGCAATCAGCCCCAGCATTTT
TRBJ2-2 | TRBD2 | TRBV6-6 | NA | CASTPTAGVIGELFF | TGTGCCAGCACTCCTACGGCGGGGGTGATCGGGGAGCTGTTTTTT
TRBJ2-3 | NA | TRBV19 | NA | CAGSLTSTDTQYF | TGTGCCGGTTCCCTTACTAGCACAGATACGCAGTATTTT
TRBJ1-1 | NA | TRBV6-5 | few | CASSPEVAVKAFF | TGTGCCAGCAGTCCTGAAGTCGCGGTGAAAGCTTTCTTT
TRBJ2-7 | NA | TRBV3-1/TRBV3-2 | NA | CASSQEVVGGYEQYF | TGTGCCAGCAGCCAAGAAGTGGTAGGGGGCTACGAGCAGTACTTC
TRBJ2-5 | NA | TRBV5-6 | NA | CASNWGWETQYF | TGTGCCAGCAATTGGGGGTGGGAGACCCAGTACTTC
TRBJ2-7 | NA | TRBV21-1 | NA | CASSKVPDSGKVGEQYF | TGTGCCAGCAGCAAAGTGCCAGACTCGGGGAAAGTCGGCGAGCAGTACTTC
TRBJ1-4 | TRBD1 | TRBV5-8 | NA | CASSMRGQAEKLFF | TGTGCCAGCAGCATGCGTGGACAGGCTGAAAAACTGTTTTTT
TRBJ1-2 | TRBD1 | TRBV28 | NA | CASSQGGSEGYTF | TGTGCCAGCAGTCAGGGGGGCAGTGAAGGCTACACCTTC
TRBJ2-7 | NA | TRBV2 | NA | CASGPLKEQYF | TGTGCCAGCGGGCCATTAAAAGAGCAGTACTTC
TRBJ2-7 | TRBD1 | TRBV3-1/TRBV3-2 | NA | CASSLGAQGAWEQYF | TGTGCCAGCAGCCTCGGAGCCCAGGGGGCGTGGGAGCAGTACTTC
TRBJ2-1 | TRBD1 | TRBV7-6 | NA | CASTPGTAIYNEQFF | TGTGCCAGCACACCCGGGACAGCTATCTACAATGAGCAGTTCTTC
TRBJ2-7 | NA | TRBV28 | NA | CASSSPPSRGEQYF | TGTGCCAGCAGTTCCCCCCCCTCCCGCGGCGAGCAGTACTTC
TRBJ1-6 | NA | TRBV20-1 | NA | CSASGGAGPLHF | TGCAGTGCTAGTGGTGGCGCCGGGCCCCTCCACTTT
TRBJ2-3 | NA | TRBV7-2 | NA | CASRKTGTDTQYF | TGTGCCAGCAGGAAAACTGGAACAGATACGCAGTATTTT
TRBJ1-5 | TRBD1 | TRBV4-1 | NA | CASSQARGGGSNQPQHF | TGCGCCAGCAGCCAAGCAAGAGGGGGCGGGAGCAATCAGCCCCAGCATTTT
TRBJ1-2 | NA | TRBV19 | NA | CASTPPAVYGYTF | TGTGCCAGTACCCCGCCGGCCGTCTATGGCTACACCTTC
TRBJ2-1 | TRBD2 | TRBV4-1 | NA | CASSPSGGLAAEQFF | TGCGCCAGCAGCCCAAGCGGGGGACTAGCGGCTGAGCAGTTCTTC
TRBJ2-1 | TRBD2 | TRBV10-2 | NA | CASSQGGTSGVYEQFF | TGCGCCAGCAGTCAAGGCGGGACTAGCGGTGTCTATGAGCAGTTCTTC
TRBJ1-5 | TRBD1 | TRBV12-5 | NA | CASGSGRTGGSSSNQPQHF | TGTGCTAGTGGTTCGGGGAGGACAGGGGGCTCGTCTAGCAATCAGCCCCAGCATTTT
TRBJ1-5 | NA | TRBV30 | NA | CAWSGRGRGNQPQHF | TGTGCCTGGAGTGGTAGGGGTCGGGGCAATCAGCCCCAGCATTTT
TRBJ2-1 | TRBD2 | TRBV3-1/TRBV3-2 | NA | CASSQVAGGDNEQFF | TGTGCCAGCAGCCAAGTAGCGGGAGGCGACAATGAGCAGTTCTTC
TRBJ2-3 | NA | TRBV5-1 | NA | CASSPRLSGTTDTQYF | TGCGCCAGCAGCCCGCGGTTATCCGGGACCACAGATACGCAGTATTTT
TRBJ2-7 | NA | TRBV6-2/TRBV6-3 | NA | CASSIQGYHEQYF | TGTGCCAGCAGTATTCAGGGCTACCACGAGCAGTACTTC
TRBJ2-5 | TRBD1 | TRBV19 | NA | CASSVRDRQAGTQYF | TGTGCCAGTAGTGTCCGGGACAGGCAAGCAGGAACCCAGTACTTC
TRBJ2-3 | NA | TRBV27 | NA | CASSLYGQTFTDTQYF | TGTGCCAGCAGTTTATATGGACAGACATTCACAGATACGCAGTATTTT
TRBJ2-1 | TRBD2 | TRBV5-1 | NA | CASSSSGSDNEQFF | TGCGCCAGCAGCTCTAGCGGGAGTGATAATGAGCAGTTCTTC
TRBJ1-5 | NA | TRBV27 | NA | CASSLLGYSNQPQHF | TGTGCCAGCAGTTTACTAGGATATAGCAATCAGCCCCAGCATTTT
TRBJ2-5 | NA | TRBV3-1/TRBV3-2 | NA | CASSQAPSETQYF | TGTGCCAGCAGCCAAGCTCCCTCCGAGACCCAGTACTTC
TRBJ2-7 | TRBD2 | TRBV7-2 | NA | CASSLAGGPGGEQYF | TGTGCCAGCAGCTTAGCAGGCGGTCCGGGGGGCGAGCAGTACTTC
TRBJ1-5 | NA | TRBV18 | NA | CASSIGPNQPQHF | TGTGCCAGCTCAATCGGTCCCAATCAGCCCCAGCATTTT
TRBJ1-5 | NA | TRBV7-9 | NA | CASSFGREQPQHF | TGTGCCAGCAGCTTCGGGAGGGAACAGCCCCAGCATTTT
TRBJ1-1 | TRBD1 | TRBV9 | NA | CASSPSTGAMNTEAFF | TGTGCCAGCAGCCCTTCGACAGGGGCTATGAACACTGAAGCTTTCTTT
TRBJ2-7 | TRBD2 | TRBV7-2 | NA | CASSLTSGGSSTYEQYF | TGTGCCAGCAGCTTGACTAGCGGGGGGTCCTCAACCTACGAGCAGTACTTC
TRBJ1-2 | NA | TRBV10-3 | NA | CAIRGSQGSPGYGYTF | TGTGCCATCAGGGGGAGTCAAGGGTCCCCTGGCTATGGCTACACCTTC
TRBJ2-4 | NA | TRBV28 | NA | CASTTGGAGVKNIQYF | TGTGCCAGCACCACCGGAGGGGCCGGGGTCAAAAACATTCAGTACTTC
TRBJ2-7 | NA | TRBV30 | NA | CAWSLVLGYEQYF | TGTGCCTGGAGCTTGGTTCTAGGCTACGAGCAGTACTTC
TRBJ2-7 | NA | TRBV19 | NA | CASSSTDEQYF | TGTGCCAGTAGTAGTACGGACGAGCAGTACTTC
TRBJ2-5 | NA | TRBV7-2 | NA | CASSVWEETQYF | TGTGCCAGCAGCGTATGGGAAGAGACCCAGTACTTC
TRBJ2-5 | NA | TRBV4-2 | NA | CASSQERQSQETQYF | TGTGCCAGCAGCCAAGAGCGCCAGTCACAAGAGACCCAGTACTTC
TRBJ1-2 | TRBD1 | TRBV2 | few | CASFRQGQANYGYTF | TGTGCCAGCTTCCGACAGGGTCAAGCTAACTATGGCTACACCTTC
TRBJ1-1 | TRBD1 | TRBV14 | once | CASKLGQGGTEAFF | TGTGCCAGCAAATTGGGACAGGGGGGCACTGAAGCTTTCTTT
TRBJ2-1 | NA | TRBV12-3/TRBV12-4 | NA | CASRLVDAEQFF | TGTGCCAGCAGGTTGGTCGATGCAGAGCAGTTCTTC
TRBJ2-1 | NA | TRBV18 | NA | CASSSDTYNEQFF | TGTGCCAGCTCCTCCGACACGTACAATGAGCAGTTCTTC
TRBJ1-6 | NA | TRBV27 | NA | CASTGDNYNSPLHF | TGTGCCAGCACCGGGGATAACTATAATTCACCCCTCCACTTT